This T cell receptor (beta chain) was retrieved from a study of T cell changes during pregnancy in multiple sclerosis. Here immunoSEQ multiplex PCR was the method, and the copy in TCRdb shows in-frame clones only, minus some. The sample has approximately 40,000 clones, around 91% seen once. This clone was seen a handful of times. This CDR3 is built from 16 residues. The trim removed 6 bases at V and 4 bases at J, leaving 13 bases unmatched. Per the germline V gene, CDR1 is SGHTA and CDR2 is FQGNSA. The chain carries TRBV7-2 and TRBJ1-1; 8 nucleotides match TRBD1. This TCR was sampled from a female donor with multiple sclerosis, enrolled in a pregnancy study. Specimen: CD4+ T cells from peripheral blood mononuclear cells, collected before pregnancy. The CDR3, as DNA: TGTGCCAGCAGTAATCACCTCAGGGGGCGAGGCACTGAAGCTTTCTTT. Translated, it gives CASSNHLRGRGTEAFF.